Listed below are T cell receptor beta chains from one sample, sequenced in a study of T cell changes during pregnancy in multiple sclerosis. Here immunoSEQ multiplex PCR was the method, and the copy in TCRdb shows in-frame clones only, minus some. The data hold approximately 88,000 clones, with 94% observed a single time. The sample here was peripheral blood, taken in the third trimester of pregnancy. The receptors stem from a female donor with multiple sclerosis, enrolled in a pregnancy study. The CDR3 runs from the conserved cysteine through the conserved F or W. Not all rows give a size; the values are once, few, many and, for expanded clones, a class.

CASSPIAGVTDTQYF,TRBJ2-3,NA,TRBV9
CASSLADITDTQYF,TRBJ2-3,NA,TRBV5-4
CASVGGGSGGDIQYF,TRBJ2-4,once,TRBV23-1
CASRNSYGYTF,TRBJ1-2,NA,TRBV28
CASSQDESPNTEAFF,TRBJ1-1,NA,TRBV4-1
CASSLGPALDEAFF,TRBJ1-1,NA,TRBV7-2
CASSLAQAFREQYF,TRBJ2-7,NA,TRBV7-2
CASSFHSSGANTGELFF,TRBJ2-2,NA,TRBV5-1
CSVDTGGIDEQYF,TRBJ2-7,NA,TRBV29-1
CASSPTGQEQETQYF,TRBJ2-5,NA,TRBV28
CSVRQGPYEQYF,TRBJ2-7,NA,TRBV29-1
CASSYLAGIRYNEQFF,TRBJ2-1,NA,TRBV6-5
CASSGTARSGYTF,TRBJ1-2,NA,TRBV28
CASSTRGGEEPQHF,TRBJ1-5,NA,TRBV9
CSVGGQGWEQYF,TRBJ2-7,NA,TRBV29-1
CASTPQVPNYGYTF,TRBJ1-2,NA,TRBV28
CASSSSKYEAFF,TRBJ1-1,NA,TRBV28
CATSRDMMAGVHEQYF,TRBJ2-7,NA,TRBV15
CASSSPTGLGQPQHF,TRBJ1-5,NA,TRBV28
CASSQELAGGRYEQYF,TRBJ2-7,NA,TRBV4-2
CASTPSGSYEQYF,TRBJ2-7,NA,TRBV25-1
CASSRGGGNIQYF,TRBJ2-4,few,TRBV19
CASSQSATNEKLFF,TRBJ1-4,NA,TRBV28
CASRDDRVLYEQYF,TRBJ2-7,once,TRBV10-2
CATSRDMAGEIKLFF,TRBJ1-4,NA,TRBV15
CAGNSTGLNTGELFF,TRBJ2-2,NA,TRBV27
CSVEGGMDKYEQYF,TRBJ2-7,NA,TRBV29-1
CASSQALRSRNEQFF,TRBJ2-1,NA,TRBV4-3
CASSQDWTSGTTGAGELFF,TRBJ2-2,NA,TRBV4-2
CASSLPWGLYGYTF,TRBJ1-2,once,TRBV6-6
CASRFLADFGNTIYF,TRBJ1-3,NA,TRBV6-5
CASSFGRGDEQFF,TRBJ2-1,NA,TRBV7-9
CASSEAAKPQHF,TRBJ1-5,NA,TRBV2
CASSHLGGGLGTDTQYF,TRBJ2-3,NA,TRBV28
CASSWGRRTGELFF,TRBJ2-2,NA,TRBV27